Reported below is one TCR beta chain. This entry comes from a study of regulatory T cells in long-lasting Graves disease. Time point given: persistent/refractory GD, antithyroid drugs over 5 years with positive TRAb. Extracted PBMC RNA gave rise to the TCR library. Libraries of TCR beta came from iRepertoire HTBI primers plus Arm-PCR of CDR3 regions. TCRdb analysed the multiplex PCR reads with MiXCR anew, one entry per CDR3 protein. The data contain 400,000 to 500,000 distinct CDR3 sequences, 21% of them singletons. The sequence was collected from a female donor with Graves disease. The specimen was peripheral blood mononuclear cells (PBMCs), collected when the disease was refractory, from a patient treated with antithyroid drugs.

DNA for the CDR3: TGTGCCAGCAGTTCACCAGGGAGGATGGGCTCCTACAATGAGCAGTTCTTC. Translated, it gives CASSSPGRMGSYNEQFF. The chain joins TRBV6-2 or TRBV6-3 to TRBJ2-1; possibly TRBD2 for D (6 bases). With 4 bases removed from V and 0 bases from J, the gap between germline ends came to 16 bases. The CDR3 length is 17 residues. From germline, CDR1 is MNHEY and CDR2 SVGEGT.